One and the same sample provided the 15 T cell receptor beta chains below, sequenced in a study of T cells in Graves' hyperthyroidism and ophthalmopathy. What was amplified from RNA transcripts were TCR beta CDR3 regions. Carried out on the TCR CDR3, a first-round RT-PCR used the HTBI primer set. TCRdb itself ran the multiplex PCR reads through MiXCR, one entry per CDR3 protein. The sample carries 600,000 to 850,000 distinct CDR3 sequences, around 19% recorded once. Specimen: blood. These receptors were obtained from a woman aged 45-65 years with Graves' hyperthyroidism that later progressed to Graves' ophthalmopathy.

The CDR3 protein is CASSWDNHPTDTQYF. The CDR3 DNA reads as TGTGCCAGCAGCTGGGACAACCACCCCACAGATACGCAGTATTTT. This chain connects TRBV5-4 to TRBJ2-3, with D perhaps TRBD1 (6 bases). Germline lookup yields CDR1 SGHNT and CDR2 YYREEE (reference sequence). The CDR3 extends over 15 amino acids. V was cut by 3 bases and J by 2 bases, with 13 bases left in between.

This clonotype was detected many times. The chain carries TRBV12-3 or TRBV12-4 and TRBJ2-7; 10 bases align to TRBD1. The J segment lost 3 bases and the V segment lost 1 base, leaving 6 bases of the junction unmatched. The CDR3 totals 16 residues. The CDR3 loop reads CASSLEGTGDGYEQYF. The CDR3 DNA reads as TGTGCCAGCAGTTTAGAAGGGACAGGGGACGGCTACGAGCAGTACTTC.

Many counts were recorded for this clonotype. CDR3 sequence (DNA): TGTGCCTGGAGACCTTTAGCGGGGGAATCCTACAATGAGCAGTTCTTC. It codes for CAWRPLAGESYNEQFF. V gene TRBV30 combines with J gene TRBJ2-1, with 9 bases fitting TRBD2. V was clipped by 3 bases and J by 1 base; unmatched bases: 7. The CDR3 runs 16 residues. CDR1 GTSNPN and CDR2 SVGIG come from the germline V gene (reference sequence).

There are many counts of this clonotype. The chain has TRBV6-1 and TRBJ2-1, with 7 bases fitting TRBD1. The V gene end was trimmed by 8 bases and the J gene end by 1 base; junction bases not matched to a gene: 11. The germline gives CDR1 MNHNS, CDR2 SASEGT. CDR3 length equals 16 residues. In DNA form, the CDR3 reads TGTGCCAGCCTTCAAAGTTCAGGGGGATCCTACAATGAGCAGTTCTTC. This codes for CASLQSSGGSYNEQFF.

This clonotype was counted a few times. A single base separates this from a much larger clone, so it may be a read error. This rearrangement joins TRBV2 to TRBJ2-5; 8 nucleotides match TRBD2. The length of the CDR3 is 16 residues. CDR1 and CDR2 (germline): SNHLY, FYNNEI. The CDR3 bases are TGTGCCAACAGTGCCGGCGGGGGGTTCGGCCAAGAGACCCAGTACTTC. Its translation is CANSAGGGFGQETQYF.

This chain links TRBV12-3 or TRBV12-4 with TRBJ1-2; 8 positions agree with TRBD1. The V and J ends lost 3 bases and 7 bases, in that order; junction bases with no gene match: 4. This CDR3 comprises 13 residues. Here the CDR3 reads CASSFGQGSGYTF. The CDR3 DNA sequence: TGTGCCAGCAGTTTCGGACAGGGTAGTGGCTACACCTTC.

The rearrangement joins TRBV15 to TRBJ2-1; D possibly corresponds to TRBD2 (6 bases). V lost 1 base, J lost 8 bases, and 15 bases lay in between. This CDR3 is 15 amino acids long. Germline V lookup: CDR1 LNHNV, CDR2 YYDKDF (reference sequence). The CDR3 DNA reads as TGTGCCACCAGCAGAGCTGGCAGGGAGGTGTATGAGCAGTTCTTC. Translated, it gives CATSRAGREVYEQFF.

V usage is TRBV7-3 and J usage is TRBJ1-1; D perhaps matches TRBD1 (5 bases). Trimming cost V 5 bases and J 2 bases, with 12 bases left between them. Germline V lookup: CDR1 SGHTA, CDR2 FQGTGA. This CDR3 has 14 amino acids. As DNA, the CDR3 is TGTGCCAGCAGCCAAAGTGGGGGAAACACTGAAGCTTTCTTT. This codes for CASSQSGGNTEAFF.

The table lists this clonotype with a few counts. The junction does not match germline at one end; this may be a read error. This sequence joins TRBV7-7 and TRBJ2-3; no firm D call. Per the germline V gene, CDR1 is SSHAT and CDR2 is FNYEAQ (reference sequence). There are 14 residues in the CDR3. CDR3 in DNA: TGTGCTAGCAGCTCCGGGCCGAACCCAGATACGCAGTATTTT. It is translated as CASSSGPNPDTQYF.

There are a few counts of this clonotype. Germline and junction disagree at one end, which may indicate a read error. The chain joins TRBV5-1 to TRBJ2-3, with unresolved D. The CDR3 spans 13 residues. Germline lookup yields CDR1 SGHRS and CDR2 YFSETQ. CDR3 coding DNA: TGTGCCAGCAGCATCGGGAGCACAGATACGCAGTATTTT. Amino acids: CASSIGSTDTQYF.

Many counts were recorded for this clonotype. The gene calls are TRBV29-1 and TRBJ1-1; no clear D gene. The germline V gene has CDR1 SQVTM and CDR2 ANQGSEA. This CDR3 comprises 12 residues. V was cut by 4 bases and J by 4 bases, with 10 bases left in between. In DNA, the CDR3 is TGCAGCGTTGGGGAGGGCTTCACTGAAGCTTTCTTT. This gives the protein CSVGEGFTEAFF.

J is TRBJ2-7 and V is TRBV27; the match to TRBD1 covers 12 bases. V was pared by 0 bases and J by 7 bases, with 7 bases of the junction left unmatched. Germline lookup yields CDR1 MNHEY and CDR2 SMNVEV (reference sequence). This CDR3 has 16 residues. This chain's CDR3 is CASSLSGTGGPKEQYF. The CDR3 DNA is TGTGCCAGCAGTTTATCCGGGACAGGGGGCCCCAAGGAGCAGTACTTC.

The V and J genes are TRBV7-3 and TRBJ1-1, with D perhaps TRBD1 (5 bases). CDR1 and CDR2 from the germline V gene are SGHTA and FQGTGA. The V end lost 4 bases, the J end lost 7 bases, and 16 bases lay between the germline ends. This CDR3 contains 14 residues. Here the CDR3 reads CASSSGSYEGEAFF. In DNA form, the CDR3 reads TGTGCCAGCAGCTCAGGGTCCTACGAGGGTGAAGCTTTCTTT.

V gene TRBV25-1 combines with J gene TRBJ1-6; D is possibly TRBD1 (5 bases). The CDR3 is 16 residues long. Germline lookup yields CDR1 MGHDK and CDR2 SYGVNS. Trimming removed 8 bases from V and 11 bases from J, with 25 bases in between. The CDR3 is CASRSPGPGGLAPLHF. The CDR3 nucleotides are TGTGCCAGCCGATCTCCGGGGCCAGGAGGGCTTGCACCCCTCCACTTT.

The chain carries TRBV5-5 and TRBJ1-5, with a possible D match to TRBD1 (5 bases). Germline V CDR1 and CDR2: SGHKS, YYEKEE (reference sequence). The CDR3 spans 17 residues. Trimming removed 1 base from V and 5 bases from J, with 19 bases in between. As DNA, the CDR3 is TGTGCCAGCAGCTTGCTTCCGGGACCGCGGGGAGATCAGCCCCAGCATTTT. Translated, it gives CASSLLPGPRGDQPQHF.